This T cell receptor (beta chain) was sequenced during a study of chemoradiotherapy in HPV16-positive cancers. Libraries were prepared by immunoSEQ multiplex PCR; TCRdb keeps only in-frame clonotypes and omits some of them. The sample has some 5,000 clones, 86% seen once; the top ten hold about 4.5%. The clonotype comes from a human donor with HPV-associated anogenital cancer. Sequencing was performed on tumor tissue, taken from a patient who underwent chemoradiotherapy.

CDR3 DNA: TGTGCCAGCAGTTACGGCCTTTATAATTCACCCCTCCACTTT. Encoded protein: CASSYGLYNSPLHF. This rearrangement joins TRBV6-5 to TRBJ1-6, with unresolved D. CDR3 length equals 14 residues. Looked up from germline, CDR1 is MNHEY and CDR2 is SVGAGI. The V gene lost 2 bases and the J gene lost 4 bases, with 6 bases spanning the gap.